The clone carrying this TCR beta chain was counted ten times or more. MiXCR was run by TCRdb on the RACE reads, yielding one entry per CDR3 protein. This table has 95,000 to 150,000 distinct CDR3 sequences, about 14% appearing once. The record originates from a study of human T cells and chemical hapten exposure. This sample's time point: pre-sensitization, week 0. Treatment specified: therapeutic diphenylcyclopropenone sensitization with weekly scalp DPC. The CDR3 consists of 15 residues. In germline, CDR1 is LGHDT, CDR2 YNNKEL (reference sequence). V was clipped by 4 bases and J by 8 bases, with 20 bases between them.

The V gene is TRBV3-1, the J gene TRBJ1-2, with D possibly TRBD1 on 5 matching bases. The sequences come from whole blood, collected in connection with sensitization to the hapten diphenylcyclopropenone (DPC). The receptor was isolated from a woman between 18 and 29 years old with alopecia areata. Some clones in this sample may be carry-over from other donors' samples. The CDR3 DNA is TGTGCCAGCAGCCCACCCCTTATCCGGGACGGGGGCTACACCTTC. Encoded protein: CASSPPLIRDGGYTF. The full variable domain, with the rest looked up from reference TRBV3-1 and TRBJ1-2, is DTAVSQTPKYLVTQMGNDKSIKCEQNLGHDTMYWYKQDSKKFLKIMFSYNNKELIINETVPNRFSPKSPDKAHLNLHINSLELGDSAVYFCASSPPLIRDGGYTFGSGTRLTVV.